These T cell receptor beta chains were read from a single sample in a study of blood T cell repertoires in COVID-19. Assay used: immunoSEQ multiplex PCR; TCRdb lists only in-frame clones, some missing. The data contain approximately 290,000 clones, 70% to 85% of them singletons. Sequencing used peripheral blood. The receptors stem from a human donor with COVID-19, enrolled during active disease. The donor label of this sample is uncertain. The CDR3 runs from the conserved cysteine through the conserved F or W. The D gene is left open where the match is weak. Where a row states a size, it is once, few, many or the class of an expanded clone; other rows omit it.

TRBJ2-7 16 TRBV28 - - CATTSPDTTPSYEQYF TGTGCCACCACCAGTCCGGACACAACACCTTCCTACGAGCAGTACTTC
TRBJ1-3 15 TRBV14 few - CASSPRRFSGNTIYF TGTGCCAGCAGCCCACGCCGGTTCTCTGGAAACACCATATATTTT
TRBJ1-4 14 TRBV28 - - CASSLPGAREKLFF TGTGCCAGCAGTTTACCTGGGGCGCGTGAAAAACTGTTTTTT
TRBJ1-4 17 TRBV16 - - CASSQIWETATNEKLFF TGTGCCAGCAGCCAAATTTGGGAGACTGCAACTAATGAAAAACTGTTTTTT
TRBJ1-3 14 TRBV7-9 - - CATQASYSGNTIYF TGTGCCACACAGGCGAGCTACTCTGGAAACACCATATATTTT
TRBJ1-5 16 TRBV27 once - CASSFFGVSGGQPQHF TGTGCCAGCAGTTTTTTCGGCGTGTCCGGGGGTCAGCCCCAGCATTTT
TRBJ2-7 16 TRBV11-2 few - CASSGKGRDGKNEQYF TGTGCCAGCAGCGGTAAGGGGCGGGACGGGAAAAACGAGCAGTACTTC
TRBJ2-3 13 TRBV7-2 - - CATGSRGTDTQYF TGTGCCACCGGATCCCGGGGCACAGATACGCAGTATTTT
TRBJ2-1 15 TRBV7-2 - - CASSLALAVYNEQFF TGTGCCAGCAGCTTAGCCCTAGCAGTTTACAATGAGCAGTTCTTC
TRBJ2-3 19 TRBV6-4 - - CASSEVGTPLPYNTDTQYF TGTGCCAGCAGTGAGGTGGGGACACCCCTCCCATACAACACAGATACGCAGTATTTT
TRBJ1-2 12 TRBV20-1 - - CSASTGQRGYTF TGCAGTGCTAGTACCGGTCAGCGTGGCTACACCTTC
TRBJ2-7 14 TRBV3-1/TRBV3-2 - - CASSQTLTAYEQYF TGTGCCAGCAGCCAAACTCTGACTGCGTACGAGCAGTACTTC
TRBJ1-5 12 TRBV28 - - CASSSQGEPQHF TGTGCCAGCAGTTCACAGGGCGAGCCCCAGCATTTT
TRBJ2-5 14 TRBV7-3 - - CASSERGGQETQYF TGTGCCAGCAGCGAAAGGGGTGGGCAAGAGACCCAGTACTTC
TRBJ2-7 15 TRBV27 - TRBD2 CASSPGTSGRSEQYF TGTGCCAGCAGTCCCGGGACTAGCGGGAGGTCCGAGCAGTACTTC
TRBJ1-2 17 TRBV21-1 - - CASSKDFPRTGGGGYTF TGTGCCAGCAGCAAAGACTTCCCGCGGACAGGGGGCGGCGGCTACACCTTC